This TCR beta chain was recorded in a study of molecular identifiers for immune sequencing clone quantification (dated by TCRdb to the late 2010s). Regarding the research as a whole: For a replicate experiment, the RNA from either around 20,000 or 100,000 naive CD8 T cells was divided into five aliquots, and four of those aliquots went on to sequencing. The study was a methods study using CD8 T cells to benchmark molecular-identifier clustering-based TCR repertoire sequencing (MIDCIRS) and TCR RNA copy counting. Broad study findings and their caveats: Identical TCR molecules sharing a barcode could cause highly expanded clone sizes to be underestimated. Clones above 20 RNA copies held over 99% of molecules in CMV-specific effector cells but under 1% in naive cells. Modeling gave 3 to 3.5 recovered TCR RNA copies per cell versus around 10 by digital PCR, implying roughly 29% capture efficiency. When barcode sub-clustering was omitted, TCR diversity was inflated by chimeric consensus sequences, with chimeras reaching as high as 47%. Naive libraries contained spiked-in Jurkat TCR RNA (roughly 10 copies' worth), which is not part of the donor repertoire. Spiked-in Jurkat TCR RNA equivalent to a single cell was reported to be detectable even among over 800,000 naive CD8 T cells.

Libraries of naive CD8 T cells were built from about 20,000 to 1,000,000 sorted cells, with 10%, 30% or 50% of the purified RNA used. On a BD FACSAria II, naive CD8 T cells were FACS-sorted as CD8+CD4-CCR7+CD45RA+ and collected into RLT Plus buffer. Detection sensitivity was tested by spiking Jurkat RNA equal to over 8 TCR copies' worth into samples containing about 17,000-1,000,000 naive CD8 T cells. CD8 T cells were enriched using RosetteSep CD8+ T Cell Enrichment Cocktail and Ficoll-Paque, and the enriched cells then underwent ACK red cell lysis. Preparation of the library involved PCR. The run used a NextSeq 500. Preparation of bulk TCR libraries followed a previously described approach, with the TCR primers listed in Table S5. Purification of total RNA was performed with the Qiagen AllPrep DNA/RNA kit. Before analysis, reads from multiple sequencing runs of one library were combined. The paper's processing steps were these. Reads were retained only if the reads had an exact TCR constant sequence, and the retained reads were trimmed to 150 nt and grouped according to their 12-nt molecular barcodes. Reads within each barcode group were sub-clustered using a 15% Levenshtein threshold, and quality-weighted consensus sequences were constructed for each RNA molecule. Non-functional sequences were discarded, and so were lower-count sequences lying one edit away from another sequence. On the basis of fitting two negative binomial distributions, barcode sub-clusters with fewer than 20% of the maximum read count were discarded. The public reads were reprocessed in TCRdb via fastp at Q25 and MiXCR, keeping in-frame beta chains. CDR3 protein sequences are deduplicated, and each keeps its most common genes and DNA. TCRdb's processing, not the authors' own work, is the source of the V and J calls. Counted in this sample were approximately 680,000 distinct CDR3 sequences; 25% of them appeared once. Roughly 0.83% of the sample is held by the ten biggest clonotypes.

The CDR3 goes from the cysteine to the phenylalanine over 15 residues. Just the 45-base CDR3 DNA is kept, in frame starting at base 1. The germline V gene encodes CDR1 DFQATT and CDR2 SNEGSKA (reference sequence). V sheds 3 bases and J sheds 0 bases, leaving 14 bases between their ends. There are many counts of this clonotype. There is no known antigen for this receptor. No qualities accompany the bases; no much larger clone lies one base away. The chain is made from TRBV20-1 and TRBJ1-1; the D gene is possibly TRBD1, with 6 bases matching. Sequencing used naive CD8+ T cells from blood, with Jurkat cell RNA spiked in. The meaning of the sample's cell subset or site label: FACS-sorted CD8+CD4-CCR7+CD45RA+ naive T cells. This clonotype was sampled from a human donor in good health. Some libraries in this study had Jurkat cell RNA spiked in. The DNA reads TGCAGTGCTAGGGGGTGGCGGGGGCTGAACACTGAAGCTTTCTTT. Its protein reads: CSARGWRGLNTEAFF.